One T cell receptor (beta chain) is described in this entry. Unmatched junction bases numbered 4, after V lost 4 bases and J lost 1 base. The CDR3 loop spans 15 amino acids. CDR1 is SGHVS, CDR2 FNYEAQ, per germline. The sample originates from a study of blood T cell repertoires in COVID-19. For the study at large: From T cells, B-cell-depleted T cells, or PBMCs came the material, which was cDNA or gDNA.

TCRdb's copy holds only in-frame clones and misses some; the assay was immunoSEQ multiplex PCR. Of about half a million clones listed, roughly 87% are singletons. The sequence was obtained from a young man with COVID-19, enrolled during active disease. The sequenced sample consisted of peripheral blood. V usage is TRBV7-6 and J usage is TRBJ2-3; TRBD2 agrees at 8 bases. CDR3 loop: CASSSGLAGTDTQYF. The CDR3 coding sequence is TGTGCCAGCAGCTCAGGACTAGCAGGCACAGATACGCAGTATTTT.